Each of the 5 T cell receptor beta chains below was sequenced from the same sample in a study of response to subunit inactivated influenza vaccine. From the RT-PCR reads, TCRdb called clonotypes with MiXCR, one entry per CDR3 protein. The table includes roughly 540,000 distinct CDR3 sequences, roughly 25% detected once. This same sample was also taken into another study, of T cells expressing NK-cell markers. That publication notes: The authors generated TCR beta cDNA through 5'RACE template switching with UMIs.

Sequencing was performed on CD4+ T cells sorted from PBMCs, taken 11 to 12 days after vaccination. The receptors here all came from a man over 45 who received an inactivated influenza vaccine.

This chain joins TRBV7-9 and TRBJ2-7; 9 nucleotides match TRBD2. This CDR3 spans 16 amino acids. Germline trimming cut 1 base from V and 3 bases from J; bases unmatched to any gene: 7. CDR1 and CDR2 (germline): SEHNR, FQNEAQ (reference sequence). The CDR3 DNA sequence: TGTGCCAGCAGCTTAGGACTAGCGGAGCCCTACTACGAGCAGTACTTC. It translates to CASSLGLAEPYYEQYF.

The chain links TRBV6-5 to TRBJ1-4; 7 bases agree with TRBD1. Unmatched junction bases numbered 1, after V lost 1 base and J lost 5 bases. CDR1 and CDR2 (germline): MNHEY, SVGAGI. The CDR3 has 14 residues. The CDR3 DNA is TGTGCCAGCAGTTACTACAGGGGAAATGAAAAACTGTTTTTT. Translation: CASSYYRGNEKLFF.

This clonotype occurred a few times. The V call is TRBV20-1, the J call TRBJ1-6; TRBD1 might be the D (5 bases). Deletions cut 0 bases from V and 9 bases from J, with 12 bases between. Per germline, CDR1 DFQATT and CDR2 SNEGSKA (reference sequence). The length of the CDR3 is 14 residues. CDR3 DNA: TGCAGTGCTAGAGACAGGGCAGGGAGTTCACCCCTCCACTTT. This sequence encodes CSARDRAGSSPLHF.

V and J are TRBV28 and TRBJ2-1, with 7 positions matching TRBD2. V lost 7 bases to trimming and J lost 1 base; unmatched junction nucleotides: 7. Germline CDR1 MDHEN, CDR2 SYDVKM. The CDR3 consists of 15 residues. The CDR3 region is CASMGGAGSYNEQFF. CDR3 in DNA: TGTGCCAGCATGGGAGGGGCTGGGTCCTACAATGAGCAGTTCTTC.

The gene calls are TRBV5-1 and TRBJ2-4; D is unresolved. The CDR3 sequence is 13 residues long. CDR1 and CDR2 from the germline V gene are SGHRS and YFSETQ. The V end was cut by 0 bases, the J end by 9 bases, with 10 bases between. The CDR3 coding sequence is TGCGCCAGCAGCTTGGCTGGCAGGTCCATTCAGTACTTC. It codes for CASSLAGRSIQYF. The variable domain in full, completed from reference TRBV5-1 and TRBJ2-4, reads KAGVTQTPRYLIKTRGQQVTLSCSPISGHRSVSWYQQTPGQGLQFLFEYFSETQRNKGNFPGRFSGRQFSNSRSEMNVSTLELGDSALYLCASSLAGRSIQYFGAGTRLSVL.